The clone carrying this T cell receptor (beta chain) occurred a few times. As yet, its antigen is unknown. After 5'RACE with constant-segment primers, TCR alpha and TCR beta cDNA libraries carrying sample barcodes and UMIs were obtained. TCRdb ran MiXCR on the 5' RACE reads and lists one entry per CDR3 protein. The sample shows over 450,000 distinct CDR3 sequences, 20% of them seen only once. The sample belongs to a study of T-cell memory formation after mild COVID-19. Notes on the study in general: CD4/CD8 balance characterized clones contracting day 15 to 85, and CD4+ skew characterized later expanders.

Trimming stripped 5 bases from V and 11 bases from J, with 28 bases between. In germline, CDR1 is SGHTA, CDR2 FQGNSA. The CDR3 is 17 amino acids. This sequence originates from an adult woman who had mild COVID-19 (a few samples of this study predate the infection). Cell type and time point are not known. This rearrangement joins TRBV7-2 to TRBJ2-1; D tentatively fits TRBD1 or TRBD2 (5 bases each). The sample taken for sequencing was PBMCs or a T cell subset sorted from them (not recorded which). The CDR3 bases are TGTGCCAGCAGCCCGAGGGTGGGGTTCAGGACACCTGGGCAGCAGTTCTTC. This gives the protein CASSPRVGFRTPGQQFF.